This TCR beta chain was recorded in a study of blood T cell repertoires in COVID-19. Background on the study: From the United States, Italy and Spain came samples of acute and convalescent COVID-19.

This CDR3 has 17 amino acids. The trim removed 4 bases at V and 5 bases at J, leaving 8 bases unmatched. In germline, CDR1 is SGHVS, CDR2 FNYEAQ. TCRdb keeps only in-frame clones here, not all; method: immunoSEQ multiplex PCR. There are roughly 150,000 clones in the sample; more than 70% occur only once, and roughly 4.7% lies in the top ten. The sequence came from a woman in her forties or fifties with acute or convalescent COVID-19. Sequencing was done on a sample of peripheral blood. The chain combines TRBV7-6 with TRBJ2-5, with 15 nucleotides matching TRBD2. The CDR3 sequence: CASSSWTSGGAGETQYF. The CDR3 nucleotides read TGTGCCAGCAGCTCCTGGACTAGCGGGGGGGCCGGGGAGACCCAGTACTTC.